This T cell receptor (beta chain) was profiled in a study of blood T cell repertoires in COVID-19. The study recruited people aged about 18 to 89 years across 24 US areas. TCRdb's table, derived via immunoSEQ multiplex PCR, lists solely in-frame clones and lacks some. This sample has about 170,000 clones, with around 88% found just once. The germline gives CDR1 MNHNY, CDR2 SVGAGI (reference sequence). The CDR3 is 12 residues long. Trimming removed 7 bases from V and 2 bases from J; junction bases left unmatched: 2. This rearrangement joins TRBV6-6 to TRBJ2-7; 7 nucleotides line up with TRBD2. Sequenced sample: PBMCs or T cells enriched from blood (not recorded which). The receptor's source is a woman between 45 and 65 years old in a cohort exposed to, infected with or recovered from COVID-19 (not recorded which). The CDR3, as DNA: TGTGCCAGCACGGGGGGTACCTACGAGCAGTACTTC. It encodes CASTGGTYEQYF.